The clone carrying this TCR beta chain was seen a single time. CDR1 is SGDLS, CDR2 YYNGEE, per germline. J lost 4 bases, V lost 4 bases, and 7 bases had no gene match. The CDR3 extends over 16 amino acids. Generated by immunoSEQ multiplex PCR, the TCRdb table keeps only in-frame clones and is missing some. The repertoire holds 630,000 or so clones, with around 87% as singletons. This sample is part of a study of shared T cell receptors in the human thymus. The same data also contributed to another study, on human thymus T cells. That report adds: During corrective heart surgery, resections were taken, and the thymus tissue came from them. Thymic and blood repertoires appeared to show biased V and J gene usage. There were highly overlapping thymic repertoires among unrelated individuals, as related research reported.

Specimen: thymocytes. The clonotype comes from a boy in the first two years of life with a congenital heart defect. The chain recombines TRBV9 with TRBJ1-3; 11 bases align to TRBD1. The CDR3 loop reads CASSPRTGGMGNTIYF. CDR3 coding DNA: TGTGCCAGCAGCCCCCGGACAGGGGGCATGGGAAACACCATATATTTT.